Listed below are T cell receptor beta chains from one sample, sequenced in a study of blood T cells in healthy people across ages. TCRdb passed the 5' RACE reads through MiXCR, listing each CDR3 protein once. The data show about a million distinct CDR3 sequences, roughly half seen once. The sequenced sample was blood. The receptors here all came from a woman aged 55 to 70 in good health. The CDR3 runs from the conserved cysteine through the conserved F or W. A D gene is named only where the DNA matches it firmly. A clone size is listed for some rows: how often the clone was seen (once, few, many), or a class if it is expanded.

size	V	D	J	CDR3	DNA
few	TRBV20-1	TRBD2	TRBJ2-1	CSAIMASGYNEQFF	TGCAGTGCTATTATGGCTAGCGGTTACAATGAGCAGTTCTTC
NA	TRBV20-1	NA	TRBJ2-1	CSALPILVLFEQFF	TGCAGTGCCTTACCAATCCTGGTCCTCTTTGAGCAGTTCTTC
once	TRBV28	TRBD2	TRBJ2-7	CASSRLAGGTVTQYF	TGTGCCAGCAGTCGACTAGCGGGAGGGACGGTCACTCAGTACTTC
NA	TRBV28	TRBD1	TRBJ2-1	CASSSRPGTGIYNEQFF	TGTGCCAGCAGTTCCCGCCCTGGGACAGGTATCTACAATGAGCAGTTCTTC
NA	TRBV5-5	TRBD1	TRBJ1-5	CASSVLQGFNQPQHF	TGTGCCAGCAGCGTACTACAGGGGTTTAATCAGCCCCAGCATTTT
NA	TRBV5-1	NA	TRBJ2-1	CASSSLTNTYNEQFF	TGCGCCAGCAGCTCACTCACGAACACCTACAATGAGCAGTTCTTC
few	TRBV6-6	TRBD2	TRBJ2-3	CASSYPGLAGSTDTQYF	TGTGCCAGCAGTTACCCGGGACTAGCGGGGTCCACAGATACGCAGTATTTT
NA	TRBV6-6	NA	TRBJ1-4	CASRRVDGPNEKLFF	TGTGCCAGCCGGCGAGTGGACGGCCCTAATGAAAAACTGTTTTTT
NA	TRBV10-3	TRBD1	TRBJ1-6	CTISEGAGANSPLHF	TGTACCATCAGTGAGGGGGCAGGCGCCAATTCACCCCTCCACTTT
NA	TRBV20-1	TRBD1	TRBJ2-5	CSASPGGNEQYF	TGCAGTGCTTCCCCAGGGGGCAATGAGCAGTACTTC
NA	TRBV29-1	NA	TRBJ2-1	CSVFVQGLYNEQFF	TGCAGCGTTTTTGTACAGGGTCTGTACAATGAGCAGTTCTTC
few	TRBV29-1	NA	TRBJ2-5	CSVYASSIQETQYF	TGCAGCGTTTATGCCTCCAGCATCCAAGAGACCCAGTACTTC
few	TRBV4-2	TRBD2	TRBJ2-7	CASSHIPAGGLSYEQYF	TGTGCCAGCAGCCACATACCAGCGGGAGGCCTCTCCTACGAGCAGTACTTC
NA	TRBV7-2	NA	TRBJ2-7	CTSSSRTQGSYEQYF	TGTACCAGCAGCTCCCGAACCCAAGGCTCCTACGAGCAGTACTTC
NA	TRBV18	NA	TRBJ2-1	CASSPELYNEQFF	TGTGCCAGCTCACCAGAGCTATACAATGAGCAGTTCTTC
NA	TRBV4-1	NA	TRBJ2-4	CASSPIELLAKNIQYF	TGCGCCAGCAGCCCCATAGAGCTTCTAGCCAAAAACATTCAGTACTTC
NA	TRBV11-2	NA	TRBJ1-5	CASSLAPAGQPQHF	TGTGCCAGCAGCTTAGCCCCAGCAGGTCAGCCCCAGCATTTT
NA	TRBV7-2	NA	TRBJ2-3	CASSLVKRRRTDTQYF	TGTGCCAGCAGCTTAGTCAAGCGCCGACGCACAGATACGCAGTATTTT
few	TRBV20-1	TRBD1	TRBJ2-5	CSALDRGSETQYF	TGCAGTGCTCTGGACAGGGGGTCAGAGACCCAGTACTTC
NA	TRBV15	NA	TRBJ2-1	CATSRPSSDGEQFF	TGTGCCACCAGCAGGCCGTCTAGCGATGGTGAGCAGTTCTTC
NA	TRBV4-1	NA	TRBJ2-5	CASSQSPTGPETQYF	TGCGCCAGCAGCCAATCCCCGACGGGGCCCGAGACCCAGTACTTC
NA	TRBV3-1	NA	TRBJ2-7	CASSRPSVGSYEQYF	TGTGCCAGCAGCCGCCCTAGCGTTGGCTCCTACGAGCAGTACTTC
few	TRBV4-1	TRBD1	TRBJ2-7	CASSQLGGFYEQYF	TGCGCCAGCAGCCAGCTAGGGGGCTTCTACGAGCAGTACTTC
NA	TRBV27	TRBD2	TRBJ2-1	CASSWLAGARYNEQFF	TGTGCCAGCAGTTGGCTAGCGGGAGCCCGTTACAATGAGCAGTTCTTC